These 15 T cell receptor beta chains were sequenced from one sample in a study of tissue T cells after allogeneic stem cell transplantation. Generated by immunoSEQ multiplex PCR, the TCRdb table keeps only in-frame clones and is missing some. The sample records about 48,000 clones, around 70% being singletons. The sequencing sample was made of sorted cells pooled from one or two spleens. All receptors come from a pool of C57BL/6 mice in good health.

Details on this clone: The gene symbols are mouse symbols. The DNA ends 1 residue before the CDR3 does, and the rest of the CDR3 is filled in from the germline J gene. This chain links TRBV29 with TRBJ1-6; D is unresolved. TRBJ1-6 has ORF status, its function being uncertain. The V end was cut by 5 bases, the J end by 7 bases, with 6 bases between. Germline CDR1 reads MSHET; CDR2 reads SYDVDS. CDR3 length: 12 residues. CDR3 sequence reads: CASSKGNSPLYF. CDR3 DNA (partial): TGTGCTAGCAGTAAAGGAAATTCGCCCCTCTAC.

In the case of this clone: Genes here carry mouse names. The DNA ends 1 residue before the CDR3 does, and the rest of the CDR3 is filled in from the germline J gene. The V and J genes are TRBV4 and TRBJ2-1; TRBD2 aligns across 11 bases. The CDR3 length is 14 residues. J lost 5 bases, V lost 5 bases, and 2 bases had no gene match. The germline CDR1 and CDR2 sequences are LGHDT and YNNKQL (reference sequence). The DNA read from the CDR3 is TGTGCCAGCAGCCTGGACTGGGGGGATGCTGAGCAGTTC. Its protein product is CASSLDWGDAEQF. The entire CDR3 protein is CASSLDWGDAEQFF.

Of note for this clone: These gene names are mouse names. The CDR3 loop reads CASSLRIYEQYF. CDR3 DNA (partial): TGTGCTAGCAGTTTAAGAATATATGAACAGTAC. The J gene is TRBJ2-7, the V gene TRBV29, with D uncertain. The sequenced fragment ends 1 residue before the CDR3 boundary, so the rest is inferred from the germline J gene. This CDR3 has 12 residues. Germline V gives CDR1 MSHET, CDR2 SYDVDS. Trimming stripped 2 bases from V and 4 bases from J, with 6 bases between.

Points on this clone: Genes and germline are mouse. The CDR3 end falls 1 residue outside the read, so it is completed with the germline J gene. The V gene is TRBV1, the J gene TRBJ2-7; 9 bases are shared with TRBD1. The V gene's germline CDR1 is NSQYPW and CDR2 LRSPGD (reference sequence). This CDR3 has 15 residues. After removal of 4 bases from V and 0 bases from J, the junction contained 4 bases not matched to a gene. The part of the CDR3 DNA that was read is TGCACCTGCAGTGGAGGGACAGGGAGCTCCTATGAACAGTAC. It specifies CTCSGGTGSSYEQY. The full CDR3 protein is CTCSGGTGSSYEQYF.

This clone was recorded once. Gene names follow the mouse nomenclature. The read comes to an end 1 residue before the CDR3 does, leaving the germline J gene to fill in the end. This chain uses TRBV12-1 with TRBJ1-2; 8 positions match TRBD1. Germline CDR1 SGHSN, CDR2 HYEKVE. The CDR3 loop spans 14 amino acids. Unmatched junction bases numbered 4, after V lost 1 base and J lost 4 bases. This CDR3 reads CASSLHRGGSDYTF. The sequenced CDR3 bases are TGTGCCAGCTCTCTACACAGGGGGGGCTCCGACTACACC.

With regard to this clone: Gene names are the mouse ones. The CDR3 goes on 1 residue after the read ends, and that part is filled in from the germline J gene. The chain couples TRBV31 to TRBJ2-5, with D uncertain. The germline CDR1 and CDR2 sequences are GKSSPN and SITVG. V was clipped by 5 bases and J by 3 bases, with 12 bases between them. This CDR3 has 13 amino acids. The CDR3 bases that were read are TGTGCCTGGTGCCCCCGGGAACAAGACACCCAGTAC. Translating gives CAWCPREQDTQY. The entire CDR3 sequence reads CAWCPREQDTQYF.

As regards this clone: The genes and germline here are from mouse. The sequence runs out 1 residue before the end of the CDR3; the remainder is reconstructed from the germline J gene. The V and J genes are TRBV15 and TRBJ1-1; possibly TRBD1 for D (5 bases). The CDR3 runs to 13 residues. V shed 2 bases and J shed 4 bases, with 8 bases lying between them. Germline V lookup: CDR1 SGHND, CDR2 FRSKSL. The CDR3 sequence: CASSLQGSTEVFF. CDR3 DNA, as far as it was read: TGTGCCAGCAGTTTACAGGGAAGCACAGAAGTCTTC.

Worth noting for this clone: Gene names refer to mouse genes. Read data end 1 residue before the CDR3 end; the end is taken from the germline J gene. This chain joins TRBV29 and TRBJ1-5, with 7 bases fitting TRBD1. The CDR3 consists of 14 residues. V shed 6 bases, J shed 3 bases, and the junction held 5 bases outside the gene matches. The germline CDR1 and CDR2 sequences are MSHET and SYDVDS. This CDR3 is CASSSGTANQAPLF. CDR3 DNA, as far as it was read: TGTGCTAGCAGCTCCGGGACAGCCAACCAGGCTCCGCTT.

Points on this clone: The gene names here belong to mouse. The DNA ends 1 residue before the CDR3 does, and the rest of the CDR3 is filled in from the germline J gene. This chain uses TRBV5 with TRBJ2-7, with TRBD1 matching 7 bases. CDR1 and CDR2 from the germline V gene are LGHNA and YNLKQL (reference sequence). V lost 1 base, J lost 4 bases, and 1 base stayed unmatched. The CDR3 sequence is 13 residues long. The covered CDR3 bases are TGTGCCAGCAGCCAAGCGGGACAGTATGAACAGTAC. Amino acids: CASSQAGQYEQY. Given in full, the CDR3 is CASSQAGQYEQYF.

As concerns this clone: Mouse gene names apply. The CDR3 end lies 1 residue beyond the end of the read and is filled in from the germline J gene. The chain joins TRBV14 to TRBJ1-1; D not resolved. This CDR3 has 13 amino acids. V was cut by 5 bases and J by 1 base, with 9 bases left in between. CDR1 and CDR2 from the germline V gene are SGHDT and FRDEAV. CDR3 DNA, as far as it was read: TGTGCCAGCAGCTCTGACCGAAACACAGAAGTCTTC. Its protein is CASSSDRNTEVF. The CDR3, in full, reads CASSSDRNTEVFF.

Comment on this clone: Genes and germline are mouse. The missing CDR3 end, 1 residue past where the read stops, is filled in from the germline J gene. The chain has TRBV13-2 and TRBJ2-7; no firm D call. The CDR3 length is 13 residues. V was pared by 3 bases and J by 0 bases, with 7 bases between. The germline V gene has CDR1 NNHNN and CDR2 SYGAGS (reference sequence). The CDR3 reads CASGGRSSYEQYF. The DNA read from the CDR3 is TGTGCCAGCGGTGGGCGGAGCTCCTATGAACAGTAC.

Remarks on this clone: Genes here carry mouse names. CDR3 bases read: TGTGCCAGCAGTCGACAGGACGAAAGATTATTT. It is translated as CASSRQDERLF. The entire CDR3 protein reads CASSRQDERLFF. The chain carries TRBV5 and TRBJ1-4; a possible D gene is TRBD1 (6 bases). The read finishes 1 residue shy of the CDR3 end, and the germline J gene is used to complete it. Trimming removed 6 bases at V and 6 bases at J, with 8 bases between. The CDR3 runs 12 residues. Germline V gene lookup returns CDR1 LGHNA and CDR2 YNLKQL (reference sequence).

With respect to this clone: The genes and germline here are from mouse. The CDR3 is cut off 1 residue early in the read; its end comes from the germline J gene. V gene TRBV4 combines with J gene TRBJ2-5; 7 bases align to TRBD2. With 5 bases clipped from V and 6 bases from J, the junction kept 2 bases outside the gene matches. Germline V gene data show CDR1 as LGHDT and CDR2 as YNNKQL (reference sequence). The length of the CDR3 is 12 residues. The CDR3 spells CASSRLGDTQYF. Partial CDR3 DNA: TGTGCCAGCAGCCGACTGGGTGACACCCAGTAC.

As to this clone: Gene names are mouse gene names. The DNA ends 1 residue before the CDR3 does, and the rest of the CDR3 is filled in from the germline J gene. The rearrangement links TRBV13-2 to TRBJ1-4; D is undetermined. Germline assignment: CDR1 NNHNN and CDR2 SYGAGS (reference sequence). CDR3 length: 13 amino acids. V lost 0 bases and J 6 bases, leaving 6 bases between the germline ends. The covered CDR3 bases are TGTGCCAGCGGTGATGCTCAGGACGAAAGATTATTT. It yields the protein CASGDAQDERLF. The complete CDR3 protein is CASGDAQDERLFF.

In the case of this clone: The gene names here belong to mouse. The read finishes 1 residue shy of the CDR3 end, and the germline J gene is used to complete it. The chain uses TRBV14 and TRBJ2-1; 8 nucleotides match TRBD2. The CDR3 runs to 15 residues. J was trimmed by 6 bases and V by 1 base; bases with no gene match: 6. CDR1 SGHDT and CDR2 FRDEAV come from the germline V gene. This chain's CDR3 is CASSFRLGGFAEQFF. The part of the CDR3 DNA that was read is TGTGCCAGCAGTTTCAGGCTGGGGGGATTTGCTGAGCAGTTC.